This TCR beta chain derives from a study of cytomegalovirus exposure and HLA in healthy donors. Study summary: Clustering assigned 81% of the roughly 400 genotyped donors to the Caucasian-associated ancestry cluster.

The PCR used 60 Vbeta and 13 Jbeta primers. Libraries were prepared by immunoSEQ multiplex PCR; TCRdb keeps only in-frame clonotypes and omits some of them. The repertoire holds 90,000 to 150,000 clones, 74% seen once, with about 2% in the top ten. Study-wide points: It was shown in a later analysis that HLA-associated TCR beta chains were more clonally expanded than other, equally common chains. A previous analysis found most TCR beta V segments productive roughly 87% or roughly 30% of the time.

The CMV serostatus of this donor went unrecorded. Of note for this clone: As yet, its antigen is unknown.

This sequence was found in a human donor in good health. Sequencing input: PBMCs.

CDR3 residues: CASSQGETGGYEQYF. CDR3 nucleotides: TGCGCCAGCAGCCAAGGGGAGACAGGGGGCTACGAGCAGTACTTC. The J gene is TRBJ2-7, the V gene TRBV4-1; 9 bases agree with TRBD1. Trimming removed 1 base from V and 3 bases from J; junction bases left unmatched: 4. The germline V gene encodes CDR1 MGHRA and CDR2 YSYEKL. This CDR3 has 15 amino acids.